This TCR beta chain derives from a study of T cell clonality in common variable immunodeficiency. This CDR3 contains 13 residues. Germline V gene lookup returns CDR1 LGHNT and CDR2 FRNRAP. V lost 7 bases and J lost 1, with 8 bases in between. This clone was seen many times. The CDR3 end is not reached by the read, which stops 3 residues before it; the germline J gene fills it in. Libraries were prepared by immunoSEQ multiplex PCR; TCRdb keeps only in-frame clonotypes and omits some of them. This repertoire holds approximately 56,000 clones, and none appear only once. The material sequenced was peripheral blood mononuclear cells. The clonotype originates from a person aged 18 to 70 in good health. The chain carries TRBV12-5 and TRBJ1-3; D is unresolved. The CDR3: CASAYQSGNTIYF. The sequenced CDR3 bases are TGTGCTAGTGCCTACCAATCTGGAAACACC.